The T cell receptor beta chain described here comes from a study of T cells in narcolepsy listed by TCRdb under 2018. For the wider study: Patients with narcolepsy type 1 or type 2 (NT1, NT2) and healthy control donors were enrolled in the study. To look for autoreactive T cells in narcolepsy patients that target self-antigens of hypocretin neurons (hypocretin, TRIB2), the study used TCR Vbeta sequencing to follow clonotypes in blood and CSF. Overall study results and their limits: Autoreactive clonotypes were reported to be detected serially in the blood of the same patients and of different patients, but not in the blood of healthy controls. Numbers of sequenced blood memory CD4+ clonotypes were comparable, with averages of about 39,494 in patients and fewer than 35,000 in controls. No sequences matching autoreactive T cell clones were contained in some blood memory CD4+ repertoires from patients and controls. HCRT-specific and TRIB2-specific autoreactive clonotypes were highlighted in plots that compared CD4+ T cell clonotypes in CSF versus blood from the same patient.

Memory CD4+ T cells were sorted ex vivo from peripheral blood of narcolepsy patients and healthy controls for TCR Vbeta sequencing. As for this clone: Its specific antigen is unknown. Within one base of it there is no much larger clone, and no base qualities were kept.

Germline trimming: 3 bases from V, 0 bases from J; junction bases outside gene matches: 5. The CDR3, from cysteine to phenylalanine, totals 17 residues. The CDR3 DNA has 51 bases and is translated from base 1. The germline V gene encodes CDR1 SGHTS and CDR2 YDEGEE. Library creation used the immunoSEQ multiplex PCR assay. TCRdb limited this immuneACCESS table to in-frame rearrangements with V and J called. A share of clones is missing; checked studies link under half to unresolved V genes, and the rest is unexplained. This sample gives some 30,000 clones in total; 87% of them show up just once. The leading ten clones occupy about 0.88% of the sample.

The chain employs TRBV5-8 and TRBJ1-5, with TRBD1 identical over 11 junction bases. The sequence came from a human donor in good health. The material sequenced was memory (CD45RA-) CD4+ T cells from blood. The label giving this sample's cell subset or site can be read as: memory T cells sorted ex vivo from peripheral blood. The nucleotide sequence reads TGTGCCAGCAGCTGGGGGACAGGGGGACGTAGCAATCAGCCCCAGCATTTT. Protein translation: CASSWGTGGRSNQPQHF.